Detailed here is one T cell receptor (beta chain). This entry comes from a study of blood T cells in healthy people across ages. CDR3 length: 15 residues. Germline CDR1 reads ENHRY; CDR2 reads SYGVKD. The V gene lost 6 bases and the J gene lost 4 bases, with 15 bases spanning the gap. A second 7 to 11 cycle PCR used barcoded and J-beta primers. In TCRdb, the 5' RACE reads were re-called with MiXCR into one record per CDR3 protein. The sample includes fewer than 1,200,000 distinct CDR3 sequences, 20% to 25% of them seen just once. The sample was also linked to a second study, of T cells of mothers and their children.

This sequence joins TRBV10-3 and TRBJ2-2; D tentatively fits TRBD1 or TRBD2 (5 bases each). Sequencing input: blood. The TCR originated in a girl aged 2 to 10 in good health. In DNA, the CDR3 is TGTGCCATCAGACAGGACTCGCTCGGCACCGGGGAGCTGTTTTTT. Translated, it gives CAIRQDSLGTGELFF.